These 3 T cell receptor beta chains were sequenced from one sample in a study of blood T cells in healthy people across ages. A second 7 to 11 cycle PCR used barcoded and J-beta primers. TCRdb processed the 5' RACE reads anew with MiXCR; each CDR3 protein has one entry. There are over 1,500,000 distinct CDR3 sequences in the sample; approximately 50% occur only once, and 2.1% lies in the top ten. The specimen sequenced was blood. These receptors were obtained from a woman aged 40-49 years in good health.

J is TRBJ2-3 and V is TRBV7-3; 9 bases align to TRBD2. Germline loops: CDR1 SGHTA, CDR2 FQGTGA. This CDR3 has 15 amino acids. J gave up 3 bases and V 8 bases, and 9 bases lay outside the gene matches. The CDR3 here is CASAGTSLITDTQYF. The CDR3 DNA is TGTGCCAGCGCCGGGACTAGCTTGATAACAGATACGCAGTATTTT.

The genes are TRBV7-3 and TRBJ2-3; D may be TRBD2 (7 bases). With 1 base removed from V and 5 bases from J, the gap between germline ends came to 16 bases. This CDR3 contains 16 residues. Germline V gene sequence: CDR1 SGHTA, CDR2 FQGTGA. The CDR3 DNA sequence: TGTGCCAGCAGCTTAAATGGGGGGGCGAATATAGATACGCAGTATTTT. Its protein is CASSLNGGANIDTQYF.

This clonotype was found a few times. The gene calls are TRBV10-3 and TRBJ2-7; D may be TRBD2 (7 bases). The CDR3 has 12 amino acids. V was pared by 11 bases and J by 5 bases, with 16 bases between. CDR1 and CDR2 (germline): ENHRY, SYGVKD. As DNA, the CDR3 is TGTGCCCTCGGGTGGGGGGGCGACGAGCAGTACTTC. Encoded protein: CALGWGGDEQYF.